The next 7 T cell receptor beta chains were all read from a single sample in a study of shared clonotypes between healthy human individuals (dated by TCRdb to 2020 to 2022). The library relied on the immunoSEQ multiplex PCR assay. TCRdb provides this immuneACCESS table in a form limited to in-frame rearrangements. Some clones are lacking; in checked studies, under half of them reflect an unresolved V gene, and why the rest are absent is not known. The sample yields around 330,000 clones; around two thirds were counted once. The ten largest make up around 10% of the sample. Sequencing input: memory CD4+ T cells sorted from blood. Sample cell subset or site, as interpreted from the label and publication: CD45RA-negative fraction. The receptors originated from a man aged 25 to 40 in good health.

The V gene is TRBV29-1, the J gene TRBJ2-3; D tentatively fits TRBD1 or TRBD2 (6 bases each). The CDR3 spans 12 residues. Germline V gene sequence: CDR1 SQVTM, CDR2 ANQGSEA. Trimming cost V 3 bases and J 6 bases, with 10 bases left between them. The CDR3 is CSVDEGGDTQYF. DNA of the CDR3: TGCAGCGTTGATGAAGGGGGGGATACGCAGTATTTT.

This chain connects TRBV5-1 to TRBJ1-6; 7 nucleotides align to TRBD1. The ends lost 3 bases at V and 6 bases at J; junction bases unmatched: 6. Germline CDR1 SGHRS, CDR2 YFSETQ. This CDR3 contains 15 residues. Written as DNA, the CDR3 is TGCGCCAGCAGCTCGGAGACAGGGATTAATTCACCCCTCCACTTT. Translated, it gives CASSSETGINSPLHF.

The chain is built from TRBV18 and TRBJ2-1; 10 bases map to TRBD2. The length of the CDR3 is 18 residues. The germline V gene has CDR1 KGHSH and CDR2 LQKENI. Trimming took 0 bases from V and 6 from J; bases not matched to a gene: 11. The CDR3 protein is CASSPPSLAGVLGNEQFF. The CDR3 coding sequence is TGTGCCAGCTCACCACCAAGCCTAGCGGGAGTCTTGGGCAATGAGCAGTTCTTC.

The genes are TRBV2 and TRBJ2-3; D is possibly TRBD2 (5 bases). The CDR3 spans 15 residues. CDR1 and CDR2 from the germline V gene are SNHLY and FYNNEI. The ends were cut back, 4 bases at V and 2 bases at J, with 13 bases in the middle. The CDR3 DNA is TGTGCCAGCAGTGCGGAGCGGACCCTCACAGATACGCAGTATTTT. This codes for CASSAERTLTDTQYF.

This sequence joins TRBV2 and TRBJ1-6; possible D gene TRBD1, 6 bases. Trimming stripped 4 bases from V and 2 bases from J, with 9 bases between. The CDR3 is 15 amino acids. Per germline, CDR1 SNHLY and CDR2 FYNNEI. CDR3: CASSGGAAYNSPLHF. DNA of the CDR3: TGTGCCAGCAGTGGGGGGGCTGCCTATAATTCACCCCTCCACTTT.

Note on this clone: A much larger clone differs from this one at a single base, so this may be a read error. The sample has other DNA sequences that encode this CDR3 too. The chain recombines TRBV29-1 with TRBJ2-7; TRBD2 is a possible D gene (6 bases). Trimming removed 6 bases at V and 1 base at J, with 7 bases between. This CDR3 region has 11 residues. Per germline, CDR1 SQVTM and CDR2 ANQGSEA. The CDR3 region is CSVGTSYEQYF. DNA of the CDR3: TGCAGCGTCGGGACTTCCTACGAGCAGTACTTC.

This clone was counted many times. V is TRBV28 and J is TRBJ2-4; D may be TRBD1 (5 bases). The CDR3 covers 15 residues. The V end was cut by 5 bases, the J end by 2 bases, with 13 bases between. The germline gives CDR1 MDHEN, CDR2 SYDVKM. The CDR3 nucleotides are TGTGCCAGCAGTCACCAGGGCGGCTCCAAAAACATTCAGTACTTC. As protein: CASSHQGGSKNIQYF.